Here is one T cell receptor beta chain with its context. The source of the sample is a study of T cell changes during pregnancy in multiple sclerosis. Assay: immunoSEQ multiplex PCR; the TCRdb copy retains only in-frame clones and omits some. Of 50,000 to 70,000 clones in the sample, about nine tenths were seen once. Between the trimmed V and J ends, which lost 2 bases and 3 bases, there was a span of 8 bases. CDR3 length equals 13 residues. From germline, CDR1 is SEHNR and CDR2 FQNEAQ (reference sequence). The specimen was peripheral blood, collected after pregnancy. This clonotype was obtained from a female donor in good health, enrolled as a control in a pregnancy study. This chain uses TRBV7-9 with TRBJ2-7; no clear D gene. The CDR3 reads CASSLLDFYEQYF. Written as DNA, the CDR3 is TGTGCCAGCAGCTTACTCGACTTCTACGAGCAGTACTTC.